The rows below give T cell receptor beta chains drawn from one sample of a study of shared clonotypes between healthy human individuals. Assay used: immunoSEQ multiplex PCR; TCRdb lists only in-frame clones, some missing. The data contain around 2.1 million clones, under 95% of them singletons. The sequenced material came from naive CD8+ T cells from PBMCs. The source of these receptors is a young man in good health. Some clones in this sample may be carry-over from other donors' samples. Each CDR3 is given with its conserved first and last residue. The order of the fields is clone size, V gene, J gene, D gene, CDR3 protein, CDR3 DNA. A D gene is named only where the DNA matches it firmly. Clone size is not always given. Where it is, it says once, few, many or a class for expanded clones.

few	TRBV5-1	TRBJ2-1	-	CASSLGRYEQFF	TGCGCCAGCAGCTTAGGCCGCTATGAGCAGTTCTTC
-	TRBV14	TRBJ2-1	TRBD2	CASSQDEAGGPRNEQFF	TGTGCCAGCAGCCAAGATGAGGCGGGAGGTCCTCGCAATGAGCAGTTCTTC
-	TRBV6-4	TRBJ1-4	-	CASSLLGDTIFF	TGTGCCAGCAGTCTCCTGGGGGACACGATATTTTTT
-	TRBV4-3	TRBJ1-4	-	CASSQAWGLTNEKLFF	TGCGCCAGCAGCCAAGCGTGGGGTTTAACTAATGAAAAACTGTTTTTT
-	TRBV4-1	TRBJ1-1	-	CASSHKAGADPEAFF	TGCGCCAGCAGCCACAAGGCCGGGGCAGACCCTGAAGCTTTCTTT
-	TRBV27	TRBJ2-1	-	CASSFQAFSYNEQFF	TGTGCCAGCAGTTTTCAGGCGTTCTCCTACAATGAGCAGTTCTTC
-	TRBV4-3	TRBJ2-3	TRBD1	CASSQDVQGRADTQYF	TGCGCCAGCAGCCAAGATGTACAGGGGCGGGCAGATACGCAGTATTTT
-	TRBV19	TRBJ2-7	TRBD1	CASSFGQGASYEQYF	TGTGCCAGTAGTTTCGGACAGGGGGCATCCTACGAGCAGTACTTC
once	TRBV27	TRBJ2-7	-	CASSASRGYEQYF	TGTGCCAGCAGCGCGTCCAGGGGCTACGAGCAGTACTTC
once	TRBV7-8	TRBJ2-4	-	CASSLVGAGNIQYF	TGTGCCAGCAGCTTAGTAGGGGCTGGGAACATTCAGTACTTC
-	TRBV30	TRBJ1-2	-	CAWTGGGSYGYTF	TGTGCCTGGACAGGTGGGGGCTCCTATGGCTACACCTTC
-	TRBV19	TRBJ2-1	-	CASSQGGQDEQFF	TGTGCCAGTAGTCAGGGGGGTCAGGATGAGCAGTTCTTC
-	TRBV2	TRBJ2-3	TRBD1	CASSARTGYGPDTQYF	TGTGCCAGCAGTGCACGGACAGGGTATGGGCCAGATACGCAGTATTTT
-	TRBV29-1	TRBJ1-2	-	CSVNSNYGYTF	TGCAGCGTTAACAGTAACTATGGCTACACCTTC